This TCR beta chain was recovered during a study of T cells in Graves' hyperthyroidism and ophthalmopathy. In the study overall: Peripheral blood was obtained at initial diagnosis, preceding any treatment.

Researchers amplified the TCR beta CDR3 regions from RNA transcripts. The HTBI set primed first-round TCR CDR3 RT-PCR. TCRdb recomputed calls from the multiplex PCR reads with MiXCR, one row per CDR3 protein. The table lists approximately 690,000 distinct CDR3 sequences, roughly 15% of them singletons. Study outcomes and limitations: The model predicted ophthalmopathy a median around 6.5 months before onset.

About this clonotype itself: Its antigen is unidentified.

The CDR3 is made up of 13 amino acids. V lost 6 bases and J 4 bases, leaving 12 bases between the germline ends. CDR1 LNHDA and CDR2 SQIVND come from the germline V gene (reference sequence). This chain uses TRBV19 with TRBJ1-1; the D is unclear. Sequenced input: blood. This receptor was taken from a woman aged 45-65 years with Graves' ophthalmopathy. CDR3 coding DNA: TGTGCCAGTAGCCTATCCCTCAGCACTGAAGCTTTCTTT. It is translated as CASSLSLSTEAFF.